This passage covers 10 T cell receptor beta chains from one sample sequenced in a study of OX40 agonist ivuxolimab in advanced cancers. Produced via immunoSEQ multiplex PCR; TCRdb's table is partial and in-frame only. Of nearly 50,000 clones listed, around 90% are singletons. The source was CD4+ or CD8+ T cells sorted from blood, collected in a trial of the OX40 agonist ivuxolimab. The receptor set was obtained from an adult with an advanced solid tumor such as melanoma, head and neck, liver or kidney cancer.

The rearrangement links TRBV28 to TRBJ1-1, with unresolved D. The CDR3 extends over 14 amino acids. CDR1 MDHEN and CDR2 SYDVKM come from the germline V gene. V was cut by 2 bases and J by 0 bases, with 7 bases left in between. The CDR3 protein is CASSLVDLNTEAFF. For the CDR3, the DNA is TGTGCCAGCAGTTTAGTTGACTTGAACACTGAAGCTTTCTTT.

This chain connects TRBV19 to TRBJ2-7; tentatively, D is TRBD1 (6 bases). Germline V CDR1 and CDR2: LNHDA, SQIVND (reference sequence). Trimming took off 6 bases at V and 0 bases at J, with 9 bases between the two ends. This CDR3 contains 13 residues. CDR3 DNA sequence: TGTGCCAGTAGCCGCAGGGGCTCCTACGAGCAGTACTTC. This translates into CASSRRGSYEQYF.

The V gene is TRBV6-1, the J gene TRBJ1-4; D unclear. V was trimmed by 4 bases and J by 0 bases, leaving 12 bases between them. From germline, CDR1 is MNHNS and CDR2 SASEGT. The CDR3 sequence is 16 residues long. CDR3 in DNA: TGTGCCAGCAGTGTTCGGGGATACTCAACTAATGAAAAACTGTTTTTT. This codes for CASSVRGYSTNEKLFF.

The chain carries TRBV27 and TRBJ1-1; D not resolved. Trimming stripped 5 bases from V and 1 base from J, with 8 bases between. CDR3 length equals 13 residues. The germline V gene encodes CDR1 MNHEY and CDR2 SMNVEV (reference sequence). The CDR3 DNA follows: TGTGCCAGCAGTACCCGTCCGAACACTGAAGCTTTCTTT. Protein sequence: CASSTRPNTEAFF.

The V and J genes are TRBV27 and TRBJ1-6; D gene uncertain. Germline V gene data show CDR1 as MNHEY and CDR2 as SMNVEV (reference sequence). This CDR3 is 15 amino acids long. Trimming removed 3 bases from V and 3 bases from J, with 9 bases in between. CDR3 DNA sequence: TGTGCCAGCAGTTTGTGGGAGAGCTATAATTCACCCCTCCACTTT. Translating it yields CASSLWESYNSPLHF.

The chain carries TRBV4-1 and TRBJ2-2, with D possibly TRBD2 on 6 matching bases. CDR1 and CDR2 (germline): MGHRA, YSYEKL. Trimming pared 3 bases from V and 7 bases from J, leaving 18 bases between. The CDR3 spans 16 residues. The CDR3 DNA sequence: TGCGCCAGCAGCCAGGGGACCGCGCCGGGGGACGGGGAGCTGTTTTTT. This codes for CASSQGTAPGDGELFF.

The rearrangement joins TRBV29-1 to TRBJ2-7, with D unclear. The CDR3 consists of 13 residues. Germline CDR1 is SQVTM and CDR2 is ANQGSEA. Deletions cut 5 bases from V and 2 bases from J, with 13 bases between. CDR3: CSVFWLDTYEQYF. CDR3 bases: TGCAGCGTTTTTTGGCTGGATACCTACGAGCAGTACTTC.

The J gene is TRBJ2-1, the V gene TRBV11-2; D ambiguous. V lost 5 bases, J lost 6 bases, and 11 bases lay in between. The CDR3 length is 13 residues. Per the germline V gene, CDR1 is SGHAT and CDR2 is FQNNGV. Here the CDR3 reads CASSPGVSNEQFF. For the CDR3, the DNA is TGTGCCAGCAGCCCAGGAGTCAGCAATGAGCAGTTCTTC.

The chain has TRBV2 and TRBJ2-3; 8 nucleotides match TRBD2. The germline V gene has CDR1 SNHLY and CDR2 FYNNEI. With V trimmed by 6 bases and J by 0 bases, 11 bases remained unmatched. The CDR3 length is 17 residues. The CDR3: CASSHGRGETSTDTQYF. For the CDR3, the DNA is TGTGCCAGCAGCCACGGGCGGGGGGAGACTAGCACAGATACGCAGTATTTT.

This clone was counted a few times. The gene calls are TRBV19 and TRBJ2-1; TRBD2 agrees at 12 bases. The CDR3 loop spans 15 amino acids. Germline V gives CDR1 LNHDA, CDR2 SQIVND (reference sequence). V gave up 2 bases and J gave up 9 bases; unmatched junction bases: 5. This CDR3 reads CASSISSGGALEQFF. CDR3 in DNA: TGTGCCAGTAGTATATCTAGCGGGGGGGCGCTTGAGCAGTTCTTC. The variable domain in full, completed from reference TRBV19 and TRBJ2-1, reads DGGITQSPKYLFRKEGQNVTLSCEQNLNHDAMYWYRQDPGQGLRLIYYSQIVNDFQKGDIAEGYSVSREKKESFPLTVTSAQKNPTAFYLCASSISSGGALEQFFGPGTRLTVL.